This TCR beta chain was captured in a study of blood T cell repertoires in COVID-19. Libraries were prepared by immunoSEQ multiplex PCR; TCRdb keeps only in-frame clonotypes and omits some of them. The table shows about 6,600 clones, with just under 75% occurring only once. Between the trimmed V and J ends, which lost 6 bases and 10 bases, there was a span of 19 bases. The CDR3 runs 15 residues. CDR1 is SNHLY and CDR2 is FYNNEI in the germline V gene. The sequencing sample was made of peripheral blood. The V call is TRBV2, the J call TRBJ1-6; no firm D call. The source is a man aged 55 to 70 with acute or convalescent COVID-19. CDR3 sequence (DNA): TGTGCCAGCAGAGCAGGCATGGGTAGAGAATCACCCCTCCACTTT. Residues: CASRAGMGRESPLHF. The whole variable domain, filled in from reference TRBV2 and TRBJ1-6, reads EPEVTQTPSHQVTQMGQEVILRCVPISNHLYFYWYRQILGQKVEFLVSFYNNEISEKSEIFDDQFSVERPDGSNFTLKIRSTKLEDSAMYFCASRAGMGRESPLHFGNGTRLTVT.